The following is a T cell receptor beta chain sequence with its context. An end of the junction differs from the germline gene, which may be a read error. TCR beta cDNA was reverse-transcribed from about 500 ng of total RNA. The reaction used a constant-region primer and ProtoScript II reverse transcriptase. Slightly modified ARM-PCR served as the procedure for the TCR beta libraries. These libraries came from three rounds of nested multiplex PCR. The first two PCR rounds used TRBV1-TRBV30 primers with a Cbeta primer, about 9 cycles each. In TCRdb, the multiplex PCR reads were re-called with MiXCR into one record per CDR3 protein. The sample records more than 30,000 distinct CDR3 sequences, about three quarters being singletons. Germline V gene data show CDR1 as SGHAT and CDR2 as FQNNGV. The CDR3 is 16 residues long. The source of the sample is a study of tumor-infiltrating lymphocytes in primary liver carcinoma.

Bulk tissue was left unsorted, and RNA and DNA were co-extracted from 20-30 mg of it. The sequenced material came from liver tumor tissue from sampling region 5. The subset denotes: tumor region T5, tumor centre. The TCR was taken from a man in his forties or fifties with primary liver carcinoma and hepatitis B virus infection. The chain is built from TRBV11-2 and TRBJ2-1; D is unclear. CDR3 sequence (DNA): TGTGCCAGCAGCTTAGATCCAGAGAGTTCCCACAATGAACAGTTCTTC. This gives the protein CASSLDPESSHNEQFF.